The 24 T cell receptor beta chains below all came from one sample that was sequenced in a study of PD-L1 blockade in urothelial cancer. Data came from immunoSEQ multiplex PCR; TCRdb stores just in-frame clones and leaves some out. The sample has about 85,000 clones, about 84% seen once. The time point was: pretreatment peripheral blood. Source: PBMCs, taken around atezolizumab (anti-PD-L1) treatment. The receptors here all came from a man between 60 and 75 years old with urothelial cancer.

The count of this clone is one. The chain has TRBV10-3 and TRBJ1-2; D not resolved. CDR1 and CDR2 from the germline V gene are ENHRY and SYGVKD. V gave up 3 bases and J gave up 4 bases, with 9 bases separating them. CDR3 length: 13 amino acids. As DNA, the CDR3 is TGTGCCATCAGTGACTTCGCCGGCTATGGCTACACCTTC. This sequence encodes CAISDFAGYGYTF.

This chain joins TRBV6-5 and TRBJ2-2; no definite D call. CDR1 is MNHEY, CDR2 SVGAGI, per germline. The CDR3 is 14 amino acids. V gave up 4 bases and J gave up 6 bases, with 12 bases separating them. CDR3 sequence reads: CASSLPVKPGELFF. CDR3 DNA sequence: TGTGCCAGCAGTTTGCCTGTTAAGCCCGGGGAGCTGTTTTTT.

This clone was counted once. The chain has TRBV5-1 and TRBJ1-2, with D unresolved. The V gene's germline CDR1 is SGHRS and CDR2 YFSETQ. Trimming removed 0 bases at V and 2 bases at J, with 14 bases between. The CDR3 contains 16 residues. CDR3 in DNA: TGCGCCAGCAGCTTGGATGCAACAGTCGCCAACTATGGCTACACCTTC. It is translated as CASSLDATVANYGYTF.

V is TRBV5-4 and J is TRBJ1-6; D gene ambiguous. The CDR3 has 14 residues. The germline gives CDR1 SGHNT, CDR2 YYREEE (reference sequence). V was cut by 1 base and J by 5 bases, with 7 bases left in between. The CDR3 bases are TGTGCCAGCAGCTTGTGGGGAGATAATTCACCCCTCCACTTT. Protein sequence: CASSLWGDNSPLHF.

The chain links TRBV4-3 to TRBJ2-1; 11 bases match TRBD2. The germline CDR1 and CDR2 sequences are LGHNA and YSLEER. V lost 4 bases and J lost 2; bases outside the gene matches: 1. CDR3 size: 15 residues. For the CDR3, the DNA is TGCGCCAGCAGCCTTAGCGGGAGGGCCTACAATGAGCAGTTCTTC. It yields the protein CASSLSGRAYNEQFF.

CDR3 region: CASSSRTSGGSSYEQYF. CDR3 sequence (DNA): TGTGCCAGCAGCTCTCGGACTAGCGGAGGGAGCTCCTACGAGCAGTACTTC. The chain carries TRBV13 and TRBJ2-7; 10 bases fit TRBD2. This CDR3 is built from 17 residues. V shed 4 bases, J shed 0 bases, and the junction held 9 bases outside the gene matches. Germline CDR1 reads PRHDT; CDR2 reads FYEKMQ (reference sequence).

This clone was seen a single time. The V and J genes are TRBV7-2 and TRBJ2-7; 8 bases map to TRBD1. The junction had 8 bases not matched to a gene; V was cut back by 5 bases and J by 5 bases. The germline gives CDR1 SGHTA, CDR2 FQGNSA. The CDR3 extends over 14 amino acids. The CDR3 DNA reads TGTGCCAGCAGCACAAGACAGGGGCGACACGAGCAGTACTTC. This codes for CASSTRQGRHEQYF.

The chain has TRBV5-4 and TRBJ2-5; D perhaps matches TRBD1 (6 bases). Germline V lookup: CDR1 SGHNT, CDR2 YYREEE (reference sequence). Trimming took 0 bases from V and 5 from J, leaving 11 bases between them. This CDR3 spans 14 amino acids. The CDR3 DNA is TGTGCCAGCAGCTTGGTGGACAGACGGGAGACCCAGTACTTC. As protein: CASSLVDRRETQYF.

The rearrangement uses TRBV18 and TRBJ1-5; 12 nucleotides match TRBD1. In germline, CDR1 is KGHSH, CDR2 LQKENI. This CDR3 comprises 15 residues. Trimming cost V 5 bases and J 6 bases; bases outside gene matches: 5. The CDR3 DNA reads TGTGCCAGCTCAACCGGGACAGGGGGCATTCAGCCCCAGCATTTT. Protein product: CASSTGTGGIQPQHF.

V is TRBV5-1 and J is TRBJ1-2; TRBD1 might be the D (6 bases). V shed 4 bases and J shed 8 bases, with 21 bases lying between them. This CDR3 is 15 amino acids long. Germline lookup yields CDR1 SGHRS and CDR2 YFSETQ. This CDR3 is CASSPGHGSFVGYTF. Written as DNA, the CDR3 is TGCGCCAGCAGCCCGGGACATGGGAGCTTCGTAGGCTACACCTTC.

This clone was counted only a few times. The chain couples TRBV5-1 to TRBJ1-2; no firm D call. Trimming shortened V by 6 bases and J by 4 bases, and 13 bases separated the two germline ends. There are 13 residues in the CDR3. Germline V gives CDR1 SGHRS, CDR2 YFSETQ. The CDR3 is CASTDNPSYGYTF. The CDR3 DNA reads TGCGCCAGCACCGATAACCCCAGCTATGGCTACACCTTC.

The J gene is TRBJ2-3, the V gene TRBV30; 11 bases agree with TRBD2. From germline, CDR1 is GTSNPN and CDR2 SVGIG (reference sequence). CDR3 size: 14 residues. V gave up 1 base and J gave up 6 bases; unmatched junction bases: 3. The CDR3 loop reads CAWSGLAGLDTQYF. DNA of the CDR3: TGTGCCTGGAGTGGACTAGCGGGGCTGGATACGCAGTATTTT.

V gene TRBV9 combines with J gene TRBJ1-2; 7 positions match TRBD1. The CDR3 contains 16 residues. Unmatched junction bases numbered 17, after V lost 4 bases and J lost 8 bases. CDR1 is SGDLS and CDR2 is YYNGEE in the germline V gene. The CDR3 sequence is CASSYGQAGTLTGYTF. The CDR3 DNA reads TGTGCCAGCAGCTACGGACAGGCGGGAACTCTTACGGGCTACACCTTC.

The count of this clone is one. J is TRBJ2-1 and V is TRBV25-1; possibly TRBD1 for D (6 bases). Trimming took 0 bases from V and 9 from J, leaving 15 bases between them. The CDR3 runs 15 residues. Germline V lookup: CDR1 MGHDK, CDR2 SYGVNS. CDR3 amino acids: CASSEYPGQRGEQFF. CDR3 nucleotide sequence: TGTGCCAGCAGTGAATACCCCGGACAGCGAGGTGAGCAGTTCTTC.

V usage is TRBV6-6 and J usage is TRBJ2-2; 9 positions match TRBD1. The CDR3 runs to 15 residues. Germline CDR1 reads MNHNY; CDR2 reads SVGAGI (reference sequence). J gave up 6 bases and V 5 bases, and 7 bases lay outside the gene matches. CDR3 DNA: TGTGCCAGCAGTGACAGGGGGACCACGGCCGGGGAGCTGTTTTTT. This encodes CASSDRGTTAGELFF.

The chain joins TRBV7-3 to TRBJ2-5, with D perhaps TRBD2 (5 bases). The V gene's germline CDR1 is SGHTA and CDR2 FQGTGA. V shed 5 bases and J shed 2 bases, with 9 bases lying between them. The CDR3 is 13 amino acids. In DNA form, the CDR3 reads TGTGCCAGCAGCACTGGACTGCAAGAGACCCAGTACTTC. Residues: CASSTGLQETQYF.

The rearrangement uses TRBV7-2 and TRBJ2-3, with 10 bases aligning to TRBD1. The CDR3 consists of 15 residues. Germline lookup yields CDR1 SGHTA and CDR2 FQGNSA. V shed 5 bases, J shed 7 bases, and the junction held 9 bases outside the gene matches. Written as DNA, the CDR3 is TGTGCCAGCAGCGTAGAGGGACAGGGGCAATATACGCAGTATTTT. Translation: CASSVEGQGQYTQYF.

The chain carries TRBV4-1 and TRBJ1-1, with 8 bases fitting TRBD1. This CDR3 region has 15 residues. Trimming at V came to 1 base and at J to 9 bases, leaving 10 bases not matched to a gene. Germline lookup yields CDR1 MGHRA and CDR2 YSYEKL. CDR3 in amino acids: CASSQVAGGESKAFF. CDR3 sequence (DNA): TGCGCCAGCAGCCAAGTAGCAGGGGGCGAGTCGAAAGCTTTCTTT.

The CDR3, as DNA: TGTGCCAGCAGCGTAGTCGGTCAGCGTTATTCTGAAGCTTTCTTT. It is translated as CASSVVGQRYSEAFF. The rearrangement joins TRBV9 to TRBJ1-1; the D is unclear. Trimming removed 0 bases at V and 6 bases at J, with 15 bases between. The germline gives CDR1 SGDLS, CDR2 YYNGEE. The CDR3 runs 15 residues.

The chain employs TRBV6-6 and TRBJ2-1; 7 nucleotides agree with TRBD2. J gave up 0 bases and V 8 bases, and 10 bases lay outside the gene matches. Germline CDR1 and CDR2: MNHNY and SVGAGI (reference sequence). CDR3 length equals 16 residues. The CDR3 sequence: CASSRRGDRSYNEQFF. The CDR3 DNA follows: TGTGCCAGCTCCAGACGGGGGGACCGCTCCTACAATGAGCAGTTCTTC.

The chain couples TRBV6-1 to TRBJ2-7; 7 positions match TRBD2. CDR1 is MNHNS, CDR2 SASEGT, per germline. J lost 6 bases, V lost 6 bases, and 11 bases had no gene match. This CDR3 has 14 amino acids. This CDR3 reads CASSQAGSWGEQYF. Written as DNA, the CDR3 is TGTGCCAGCAGCCAAGCGGGGTCCTGGGGCGAGCAGTACTTC.

The chain carries TRBV11-1 and TRBJ1-1, with D hard to call. The CDR3 is 13 amino acids. Germline V CDR1 and CDR2: SGHAT, FQDESV (reference sequence). Trimming cost V 2 bases and J 4 bases, with 8 bases left between them. The CDR3 region is CASSLPVLTEAFF. Here the CDR3 DNA reads TGTGCCAGCAGCTTACCAGTCCTCACTGAAGCTTTCTTT.

This clone was seen only once. This rearrangement joins TRBV14 to TRBJ2-5, with 9 bases fitting TRBD1. Germline CDR1 and CDR2: SGHDN and FVKESK. V lost 5 bases and J lost 2; bases outside the gene matches: 12. This CDR3 is built from 17 residues. The chain's CDR3 is CASSNLIWDREQETQYF. The DNA of the CDR3 is TGTGCCAGCAGCAACCTAATTTGGGACAGGGAGCAAGAGACCCAGTACTTC.

This chain uses TRBV2 with TRBJ2-3, with 8 bases that match TRBD1. CDR1 and CDR2 (germline): SNHLY, FYNNEI. This CDR3 contains 16 residues. The J segment lost 0 bases and the V segment lost 5 bases, leaving 7 bases of the junction unmatched. The CDR3 sequence: CASSLGQGRSTDTQYF. For the CDR3, the DNA is TGTGCCAGCAGTCTCGGACAGGGCCGTAGCACAGATACGCAGTATTTT.